These 4 T cell receptor beta chains came from one sample sequenced in a study of T cell repertoires in cytomegalovirus infection. TCRdb ran MiXCR on the reads and lists one entry per CDR3 protein. The sample records around 710,000 distinct CDR3 sequences, approximately 32% being singletons. The antigens for these receptors are not known. The sequences come from cultured CD8+ T cells from PBMCs, collected from culture after CMV antigen stimulation. The receptor source for this set is a human donor in good health (CMV status not recorded). Some clones in this sample may be carry-over from other donors' samples.

This clonotype was found many times. The chain couples TRBV7-8 to TRBJ2-7; D gene uncertain. Germline V gene sequence: CDR1 SGHVS, CDR2 FQNEAQ. CDR3 size: 13 residues. The V end was cut by 0 bases, the J end by 3 bases, with 6 bases between. CDR3 coding DNA: TGTGCCAGCAGCTTAGCGTACCACTACGAGCAGTACTTC. This gives the protein CASSLAYHYEQYF.

This chain connects TRBV27 to TRBJ1-5, with D tentatively TRBD1 (5 bases). This CDR3 region has 14 residues. V lost 5 bases and J lost 9, with 17 bases in between. Germline V gene sequence: CDR1 MNHEY, CDR2 SMNVEV (reference sequence). The CDR3 spells CASSPYDSRSPQHF. The CDR3 nucleotides read TGTGCCAGCAGTCCCTATGACAGCCGTTCGCCCCAGCATTTT.

This clonotype was observed many times. V gene TRBV7-6 combines with J gene TRBJ2-3; 8 bases align to TRBD2. Looked up from germline, CDR1 is SGHVS and CDR2 is FNYEAQ. The CDR3 covers 15 residues. The junction had 2 bases not matched to a gene; V was cut back by 3 bases and J by 0 bases. CDR3 sequence reads: CASSLQRGSTDTQYF. The CDR3 DNA reads as TGTGCCAGCAGCTTGCAGCGGGGGAGCACAGATACGCAGTATTTT.

This clonotype was detected only once. The J gene is TRBJ1-1, the V gene TRBV2, with D tentatively TRBD1 (6 bases). V was clipped by 10 bases and J by 4 bases, with 10 bases between them. Germline V gene lookup returns CDR1 SNHLY and CDR2 FYNNEI. This CDR3 spans 11 amino acids. CDR3 amino acids: CANTRGTEAFF. The CDR3 DNA is TGTGCCAACACCAGGGGCACTGAAGCTTTCTTT.